This TCR beta chain was recorded in a study of response to subunit inactivated influenza vaccine. Study results and caveats: Authors suggested each seasonal influenza vaccination recruits few new T cells.

This clonotype appeared a few times. Its target is unknown. Using its own MiXCR run on the RT-PCR reads, TCRdb lists one record per CDR3 protein. The repertoire holds around 490,000 distinct CDR3 sequences, under 9% seen once, with around 13% in the top ten. V was cut by 6 bases and J by 4 bases, with 10 bases left in between. Germline CDR1 reads SQVTM; CDR2 reads ANQGSEA. CDR3 length equals 12 residues. The receptor comes from a man between 50 and 69 years old who received an inactivated influenza vaccine. The sample in question was PBMCs from blood, obtained approximately 25 months after vaccination. The chain recombines TRBV29-1 with TRBJ1-3; D not resolved. CDR3 amino acids: CSVRLAGNTIYF. The CDR3 DNA follows: TGCAGCGTGCGCCTCGCCGGAAACACCATATATTTT.